A single sample gave rise to the 32 T cell receptor beta chains below, sequenced in a study of control samples from healthy donors and cancer patients. The method was immunoSEQ multiplex PCR; TCRdb's version includes in-frame clones alone and lacks a portion of them. The table includes 130,000 to 150,000 clones, more than 85% detected once. The sequenced sample consisted of blood. The source is a man aged 25-45 years in good health.

J is TRBJ1-1 and V is TRBV6-6, with 7 bases that match TRBD1. With 3 bases clipped from V and 2 bases from J, the junction kept 6 bases outside the gene matches. This CDR3 has 15 amino acids. Germline lookup yields CDR1 MNHNY and CDR2 SVGAGI (reference sequence). This CDR3 reads CASSYEGQTNTEAFF. CDR3 in DNA: TGTGCCAGCAGTTATGAGGGACAGACCAACACTGAAGCTTTCTTT.

This rearrangement joins TRBV30 to TRBJ1-1; D unclear. CDR1 GTSNPN and CDR2 SVGIG come from the germline V gene (reference sequence). The V and J ends lost 0 bases and 0 bases respectively, with 8 bases between them. The CDR3 runs 14 residues. In DNA form, the CDR3 reads TGTGCCTGGAGTGTAAAGGCTATGAACACTGAAGCTTTCTTT. It translates to CAWSVKAMNTEAFF.

In DNA, the CDR3 is TGTGCCAGCAGTGAAGATGGGACTATCACAGATACGCAGTATTTT. It specifies CASSEDGTITDTQYF. The rearrangement joins TRBV2 to TRBJ2-3; 7 bases map to TRBD2. Germline V gene data show CDR1 as SNHLY and CDR2 as FYNNEI. The length of the CDR3 is 15 residues. J lost 2 bases, V lost 1 base, and 3 bases had no gene match. The full variable domain, in which reference TRBV2 and TRBJ2-3 provide the parts outside the CDR3, is EPEVTQTPSHQVTQMGQEVILRCVPISNHLYFYWYRQILGQKVEFLVSFYNNEISEKSEIFDDQFSVERPDGSNFTLKIRSTKLEDSAMYFCASSEDGTITDTQYFGPGTRLTVL.

This chain connects TRBV30 to TRBJ1-6, with D perhaps matching TRBD1 (6 bases). Trimming shortened V by 4 bases and J by 4 bases, and 17 bases separated the two germline ends. The germline V gene has CDR1 GTSNPN and CDR2 SVGIG (reference sequence). The CDR3 has 16 amino acids. This chain's CDR3 is CAWTASLTGYNSPLHF. DNA for the CDR3: TGTGCCTGGACCGCGTCTTTGACAGGATATAATTCACCCCTCCACTTT.

The chain uses TRBV7-6 and TRBJ1-1; D not certain. This CDR3 spans 13 amino acids. The ends were cut back, 3 bases at V and 8 bases at J, with 13 bases in the middle. Germline values: CDR1 SGHVS, CDR2 FNYEAQ. The CDR3 sequence is CASSLSREGEAFF. Written as DNA, the CDR3 is TGTGCCAGCAGCTTGAGTCGAGAAGGGGAAGCTTTCTTT. The full variable domain, completed using reference TRBV7-6 and TRBJ1-1, is GAGVSQSPRYKVTKRGQDVALRCDPISGHVSLYWYRQALGQGPEFLTYFNYEAQQDKSGLPNDRFSAERPEGSISTLTIQRTEQRDSAMYRCASSLSREGEAFFGQGTRLTVV.

This sequence joins TRBV28 and TRBJ1-3, with TRBD1 as a possible D gene (6 bases). CDR1 and CDR2 (germline): MDHEN, SYDVKM. Trimming took off 5 bases at V and 7 bases at J, with 21 bases between the two ends. This CDR3 region has 16 residues. CDR3 sequence (DNA): TGTGCCAGCAGTCAAAAACCTTCCTGGACAGCTAACACCATATATTTT. Protein product: CASSQKPSWTANTIYF.

V gene TRBV7-9 combines with J gene TRBJ2-7; TRBD1 matches 8 bases. The germline gives CDR1 SEHNR, CDR2 FQNEAQ (reference sequence). This CDR3 is built from 13 residues. V lost 5 bases to trimming and J lost 4 bases; unmatched junction nucleotides: 4. The CDR3 coding sequence is TGTGCCAGCAGCGGCCAGGGGGCTTACGAGCAGTACTTC. Its translation: CASSGQGAYEQYF. The whole variable domain, filled in from reference TRBV7-9 and TRBJ2-7, reads DTGVSQNPRHKITKRGQNVTFRCDPISEHNRLYWYRQTLGQGPEFLTYFQNEAQLEKSRLLSDRFSAERPKGSFSTLEIQRTEQGDSAMYLCASSGQGAYEQYFGPGTRLTVT.

The chain joins TRBV11-2 to TRBJ2-3; D uncertain. The V end lost 1 base, the J end lost 6 bases, and 11 bases lay between the germline ends. Germline V gives CDR1 SGHAT, CDR2 FQNNGV. The CDR3 is 14 residues long. CDR3 loop: CASSLGASMDTQYF. As DNA, the CDR3 is TGTGCCAGCAGCTTAGGAGCTAGTATGGATACGCAGTATTTT.

This chain links TRBV30 with TRBJ1-2, with TRBD1 matching over 10 bases. V trimming: 4 bases; J trimming: 7 bases; junction bases outside the gene matches: 9. The CDR3 has 14 residues. Germline CDR1 reads GTSNPN; CDR2 reads SVGIG (reference sequence). The CDR3 region is CAWNPGQGGFGYTF. The DNA for the CDR3 is TGTGCCTGGAACCCCGGACAGGGGGGTTTTGGCTACACCTTC.

The chain has TRBV28 and TRBJ2-1; D may be TRBD1 (6 bases). V was shortened by 2 bases and J by 2 bases, with 10 bases between the two germline ends. The germline V gene encodes CDR1 MDHEN and CDR2 SYDVKM. This CDR3 is 15 amino acids long. CDR3 sequence (DNA): TGTGCCAGCAGTTTACTCAGGGGTCCCTACAATGAGCAGTTCTTC. Residues: CASSLLRGPYNEQFF. Full variable domain (rest looked up from reference TRBV28 and TRBJ2-1): DVKVTQSSRYLVKRTGEKVFLECVQDMDHENMFWYRQDPGLGLRLIYFSYDVKMKEKGDIPEGYSVSREKKERFSLILESASTNQTSMYLCASSLLRGPYNEQFFGPGTRLTVL.

This chain links TRBV7-3 with TRBJ1-5; TRBD1 is a possible D gene (5 bases). V lost 2 bases to trimming and J lost 5 bases, with 7 bases between them. The CDR3 consists of 13 residues. CDR1 and CDR2 (germline): SGHTA, FQGTGA. The CDR3 sequence: CASSLWGDQPQHF. The DNA for the CDR3 is TGTGCCAGCAGCTTATGGGGGGATCAGCCCCAGCATTTT.

This clone was observed a handful of times. This chain links TRBV6-1 with TRBJ1-6; 9 positions match TRBD1. Germline V gene lookup returns CDR1 MNHNS and CDR2 SASEGT. The CDR3 is 15 amino acids. J was trimmed by 9 bases and V by 1 base; bases with no gene match: 4. CDR3 protein: CASSEVRTGVSPLHF. CDR3 DNA sequence: TGTGCCAGCAGTGAAGTAAGGACAGGGGTTTCACCCCTCCACTTT.

V and J are TRBV28 and TRBJ2-3, with a possible D match to TRBD1 (6 bases). The germline V gene encodes CDR1 MDHEN and CDR2 SYDVKM. The CDR3 contains 12 residues. Deletions cut 6 bases from V and 6 bases from J, with 10 bases between. The CDR3: CASRDSVDTQYF. DNA for the CDR3: TGTGCCAGCAGGGACAGCGTGGATACGCAGTATTTT.

The chain employs TRBV6-1 and TRBJ1-2; D is ambiguous. The CDR3 loop spans 14 amino acids. CDR1 is MNHNS and CDR2 is SASEGT in the germline V gene. V lost 1 base to trimming and J lost 4 bases, with 10 bases between them. Here the CDR3 DNA reads TGTGCCAGCAGTGAAGGTGTGGGGAGCTATGGCTACACCTTC. It specifies CASSEGVGSYGYTF.

The J gene is TRBJ2-2, the V gene TRBV19, with TRBD2 matching over 7 bases. There are 16 residues in the CDR3. V dropped 3 bases and J dropped 9; count of bases not matched to a gene: 13. Germline CDR1 is LNHDA and CDR2 is SQIVND (reference sequence). The CDR3 sequence: CASSMRAIRGERELFF. The CDR3 DNA is TGTGCCAGTAGTATGAGGGCGATTCGGGGGGAGAGGGAGCTGTTTTTT. Full variable domain (remainder filled in from reference TRBV19 and TRBJ2-2): DGGITQSPKYLFRKEGQNVTLSCEQNLNHDAMYWYRQDPGQGLRLIYYSQIVNDFQKGDIAEGYSVSREKKESFPLTVTSAQKNPTAFYLCASSMRAIRGERELFFGEGSRLTVL.

The chain recombines TRBV5-6 with TRBJ1-2; 12 bases are shared with TRBD1. V trimming: 3 bases; J trimming: 6 bases; junction bases outside the gene matches: 3. Per the germline V gene, CDR1 is SGHDT and CDR2 is YYEEEE. The CDR3 contains 14 residues. The CDR3 reads CASSWDRGPDGYTF. Here the CDR3 DNA reads TGTGCCAGCAGCTGGGACAGGGGGCCGGATGGCTACACCTTC.

This chain connects TRBV13 to TRBJ1-2, with D possibly TRBD1 on 5 matching bases. This CDR3 is 15 amino acids long. The germline V and J ends were trimmed by 5 bases and 6 bases, with 19 bases remaining between them. Per the germline V gene, CDR1 is PRHDT and CDR2 is FYEKMQ (reference sequence). The CDR3 nucleotides are TGTGCCAGCAGCCATAGGGGCCCGGGGGATGATGGCTACACCTTC. It translates to CASSHRGPGDDGYTF.

This chain uses TRBV6-6 with TRBJ1-2, with TRBD1 as a possible D gene (6 bases). The V end lost 2 bases, the J end lost 4 bases, and 17 bases lay between the germline ends. The length of the CDR3 is 16 residues. Looked up from germline, CDR1 is MNHNY and CDR2 is SVGAGI (reference sequence). The CDR3 here is CASSYPTGLAGYGYTF. The DNA for the CDR3 is TGTGCCAGCAGTTACCCGACAGGTCTGGCAGGCTATGGCTACACCTTC.

The gene calls are TRBV11-1 and TRBJ2-3; 10 bases match TRBD2. The V segment lost 2 bases and the J segment 6 bases; nucleotides outside the gene matches: 8. The CDR3 has 16 amino acids. CDR1 SGHAT and CDR2 FQDESV come from the germline V gene (reference sequence). The DNA for the CDR3 is TGTGCCAGCAGCTTACTATCGCTAGCGGGGGCGGATACGCAGTATTTT. Translating it yields CASSLLSLAGADTQYF.

This clone was detected once. This chain connects TRBV7-2 to TRBJ2-1; no clear D. Germline CDR1 is SGHTA and CDR2 is FQGNSA. This CDR3 has 15 residues. V was pared by 2 bases and J by 0 bases, with 8 bases between. The CDR3 sequence: CASSLTASSYNEQFF. CDR3 coding DNA: TGTGCCAGCAGCTTAACCGCCAGCTCCTACAATGAGCAGTTCTTC.

The chain is built from TRBV19 and TRBJ1-6, with a weak D call TRBD1 (6 bases). Trimming pared 9 bases from V and 5 bases from J, leaving 14 bases between. The CDR3 totals 14 residues. The germline gives CDR1 LNHDA, CDR2 SQIVND (reference sequence). CDR3 loop: CASKGGMDNSPLHF. CDR3 nucleotides: TGTGCCAGCAAAGGGGGGATGGATAATTCACCCCTCCACTTT. Filled out from reference TRBV19 and TRBJ1-6, the complete variable domain reads DGGITQSPKYLFRKEGQNVTLSCEQNLNHDAMYWYRQDPGQGLRLIYYSQIVNDFQKGDIAEGYSVSREKKESFPLTVTSAQKNPTAFYLCASKGGMDNSPLHFGNGTRLTVT.

The chain employs TRBV18 and TRBJ2-3; no clear D gene. Per germline, CDR1 KGHSH and CDR2 LQKENI. The ends were cut back, 3 bases at V and 9 bases at J, with 10 bases in the middle. CDR3 length: 12 residues. The CDR3 DNA reads TGTGCCAGCTCACCCACACGTGAAACGCAGTATTTT. It yields the protein CASSPTRETQYF.

The chain couples TRBV5-1 to TRBJ2-5, with D tentatively TRBD1 or TRBD2 (5 bases each). Germline CDR1 is SGHRS and CDR2 is YFSETQ. This CDR3 comprises 15 residues. V lost 4 bases to trimming and J lost 1 base, with 14 bases between them. This CDR3 is CASSPEGRVQETQYF. CDR3 DNA: TGCGCCAGCAGCCCCGAGGGACGGGTCCAAGAGACCCAGTACTTC. The complete variable domain, with remaining parts taken from reference TRBV5-1 and TRBJ2-5, reads KAGVTQTPRYLIKTRGQQVTLSCSPISGHRSVSWYQQTPGQGLQFLFEYFSETQRNKGNFPGRFSGRQFSNSRSEMNVSTLELGDSALYLCASSPEGRVQETQYFGPGTRLLVL.

J is TRBJ1-5 and V is TRBV15; 10 nucleotides match TRBD1. This CDR3 comprises 15 residues. With 0 bases clipped from V and 7 bases from J, the junction kept 3 bases outside the gene matches. The V gene's germline CDR1 is LNHNV and CDR2 YYDKDF (reference sequence). The CDR3 reads CATSRETGGGQPQHF. The CDR3 DNA is TGTGCCACCAGCAGAGAGACAGGGGGCGGCCAGCCCCAGCATTTT.

The genes are TRBV5-4 and TRBJ1-2; a weak D match, TRBD1 (5 bases). Germline loops: CDR1 SGHNT, CDR2 YYREEE (reference sequence). Trimming cost V 4 bases and J 8 bases, with 12 bases left between them. The CDR3 has 12 residues. The CDR3 loop is CASSGTGSGYTF. DNA of the CDR3: TGTGCCAGCAGCGGAACAGGATCCGGCTACACCTTC.

This chain joins TRBV2 and TRBJ1-5; no clear D gene. CDR1 is SNHLY, CDR2 FYNNEI, per germline. The CDR3 contains 16 residues. Trimming shortened V by 4 bases and J by 0 bases, and 13 bases separated the two germline ends. DNA for the CDR3: TGTGCCAGCAGTGCTGGAGGCAGCAATAGCAATCAGCCCCAGCATTTT. Its protein product is CASSAGGSNSNQPQHF. The variable domain in full, completed from reference TRBV2 and TRBJ1-5, reads EPEVTQTPSHQVTQMGQEVILRCVPISNHLYFYWYRQILGQKVEFLVSFYNNEISEKSEIFDDQFSVERPDGSNFTLKIRSTKLEDSAMYFCASSAGGSNSNQPQHFGDGTRLSIL.

The genes are TRBV9 and TRBJ2-5; 9 positions agree with TRBD2. The germline V gene encodes CDR1 SGDLS and CDR2 YYNGEE. Trimming cost V 0 bases and J 5 bases; bases outside gene matches: 11. The CDR3 is 17 residues long. DNA of the CDR3: TGTGCCAGCAGCGTAGAAGGCGGGGGGGCCGGCGGGGAGACCCAGTACTTC. Amino acids: CASSVEGGGAGGETQYF.

This chain connects TRBV9 to TRBJ2-6; 10 nucleotides agree with TRBD1. With 2 bases clipped from V and 0 bases from J, the junction kept 8 bases outside the gene matches. The CDR3 loop spans 19 amino acids. CDR1 and CDR2 (germline): SGDLS, YYNGEE. In nucleotides, the CDR3 is TGTGCCAGCAGCGTCGAGACAGGGGGCTCCAGCTCTGGGGCCAACGTCCTGACTTTC. The encoded protein is CASSVETGGSSSGANVLTF.

V and J are TRBV20-1 and TRBJ1-6, with D possibly TRBD1 on 5 matching bases. The germline gives CDR1 DFQATT, CDR2 SNEGSKA (reference sequence). The CDR3 totals 14 residues. V lost 3 bases and J lost 9, with 15 bases in between. CDR3 amino acids: CSASRDSFRSPLHF. The CDR3 coding sequence is TGCAGTGCTAGTCGGGACTCGTTTCGTTCACCCCTCCACTTT.

The chain combines TRBV14 with TRBJ2-3; the match to TRBD2 covers 10 bases. The ends lost 3 bases at V and 0 bases at J; junction bases unmatched: 0. The CDR3 runs 15 residues. The germline V gene has CDR1 SGHDN and CDR2 FVKESK. The CDR3 DNA reads as TGTGCCAGCAGCCAGGGACTAGCGAGCACAGATACGCAGTATTTT. Translation gives CASSQGLASTDTQYF. The whole variable domain, filled in from reference TRBV14 and TRBJ2-3, reads EAGVTQFPSHSVIEKGQTVTLRCDPISGHDNLYWYRRVMGKEIKFLLHFVKESKQDESGMPNNRFLAERTGGTYSTLKVQPAELEDSGVYFCASSQGLASTDTQYFGPGTRLTVL.

The chain couples TRBV24-1 to TRBJ1-2; D is undetermined. The CDR3 loop spans 11 amino acids. From germline, CDR1 is KGHDR and CDR2 SFDVKD. Trimming took 6 bases from V and 5 from J, leaving 6 bases between them. The CDR3 sequence: CATSPGYGYTF. The CDR3 nucleotides are TGTGCCACCAGTCCGGGGTATGGCTACACCTTC.

V and J are TRBV7-2 and TRBJ2-7; no reliable D call. Germline values: CDR1 SGHTA, CDR2 FQGNSA. There are 12 residues in the CDR3. V lost 1 base and J 6 bases, leaving 7 bases between the germline ends. CDR3 loop: CASSLELAEQYF. The CDR3 nucleotides read TGTGCCAGCAGCTTAGAACTCGCCGAGCAGTACTTC. The whole variable domain, filled in from reference TRBV7-2 and TRBJ2-7, reads GAGVSQSPSNKVTEKGKDVELRCDPISGHTALYWYRQSLGQGLEFLIYFQGNSAPDKSGLPSDRFSAERTGGSVSTLTIQRTQQEDSAVYLCASSLELAEQYFGPGTRLTVT.